A single count supports the clone carrying this TCR beta chain. As yet, its antigen is unknown. The sample originates from a study of TIL therapy for anti-PD-1-resistant metastatic lung cancer. General study points: Patients were highly selected, enriched for treatment-naive, never-smoker and oncogene-addicted cases. After infusion, TIL clonotypes partly replaced peripheral T cells and declined over months.

V lost 4 bases, J lost 6 bases, and 5 bases stayed unmatched. The CDR3 runs to 14 residues. Germline CDR1 and CDR2: SNHLY and FYNNEI. Time point here: pre-treatment sample, taken before nivolumab and TIL therapy. The immunoSEQ assay was v3. Libraries were sequenced to around 2 million read pairs (survey) or roughly 4.5-6.5 million (deep). Repertoires were generated with immunoSEQ multiplex PCR, while TCRdb's copy carries only in-frame clones and drops some. The sample records about 60,000 clones, about two thirds being singletons. This chain joins TRBV2 and TRBJ2-1, with 8 bases fitting TRBD2. The specimen comprised blood, sampled at baseline. The TCR comes from a person between 25 and 80 years old with non-small cell lung cancer. CDR3 DNA: TGTGCCAGCAGTGGACTAGCGAGAATCAATGAGCAGTTCTTC. Its translation is CASSGLARINEQFF.